This passage covers 25 T cell receptor beta chains from one sample sequenced in a study of blood T cell repertoires in COVID-19. Profiled with immunoSEQ multiplex PCR; TCRdb holds only in-frame clones, not every one. The data contain 130,000 to 150,000 clones, roughly four fifths of them seen just once; the ten biggest clones take up 7% to 10%. Sequenced: peripheral blood. These receptors all stem from a human donor with acute or convalescent COVID-19. The donor label of this sample is uncertain.

The chain couples TRBV6-5 to TRBJ1-1; 10 bases are a match to TRBD1. Germline V gene data show CDR1 as MNHEY and CDR2 as SVGAGI. The CDR3 length is 13 residues. V lost 7 bases, J lost 12 bases, and 11 bases stayed unmatched. CDR3 region: CASTADRGPGSFF. Written as DNA, the CDR3 is TGTGCCAGCACCGCTGACAGGGGGCCGGGATCTTTCTTT.

V usage is TRBV25-1 and J usage is TRBJ1-6, with a tentative D call TRBD1 (5 bases). This CDR3 comprises 13 residues. CDR1 and CDR2 (germline): MGHDK, SYGVNS. The V and J ends lost 5 bases and 7 bases respectively, with 9 bases between them. The CDR3 coding sequence is TGTGCCAGCAGTTTGGGGCAAAATTCACCCCTCCACTTT. The encoded protein is CASSLGQNSPLHF.

This chain connects TRBV5-5 to TRBJ2-1; 10 bases are a match to TRBD2. This CDR3 has 15 residues. V was pared by 4 bases and J by 2 bases, with 3 bases of the junction left unmatched. Germline lookup yields CDR1 SGHKS and CDR2 YYEKEE (reference sequence). In DNA, the CDR3 is TGTGCCAGCAGCCTTAGCGGGGGGCCCTACAATGAGCAGTTCTTC. Its translation is CASSLSGGPYNEQFF.

The CDR3 loop is CATSDPRVGVGYTF. CDR3 DNA sequence: TGTGCCACCAGTGATCCCCGGGTTGGAGTTGGCTACACCTTC. The V and J genes are TRBV24-1 and TRBJ1-2; D is ambiguous. The CDR3 covers 14 residues. Germline CDR1 KGHDR, CDR2 SFDVKD. V was pared by 3 bases and J by 7 bases, with 14 bases between.

This clone is a singleton in its sample. The V call is TRBV19, the J call TRBJ1-5, with D possibly TRBD1 on 5 matching bases. Trimming took off 4 bases at V and 1 base at J, with 20 bases between the two ends. This CDR3 region has 18 residues. Germline-derived CDR1 and CDR2 are LNHDA and SQIVND (reference sequence). CDR3 sequence: CASSTGRTGGISNQPQHF. DNA for the CDR3: TGTGCCAGTAGTACTGGACGGACGGGGGGAATAAGCAATCAGCCCCAGCATTTT.

J is TRBJ1-5 and V is TRBV6-4; a possible D gene is TRBD1 (5 bases). With 5 bases removed from V and 0 bases from J, the gap between germline ends came to 11 bases. Germline lookup yields CDR1 MRHNA and CDR2 SNTAGT. The CDR3 is made up of 15 amino acids. The CDR3 DNA sequence: TGTGCCAGCAGTCCAAGGGGTAATAGCAATCAGCCCCAGCATTTT. As protein: CASSPRGNSNQPQHF.

This clone was seen a single time. The chain couples TRBV5-4 to TRBJ2-1; possible D gene TRBD2, 6 bases. CDR3 length: 16 residues. V was clipped by 0 bases and J by 10 bases, with 20 bases between them. Looked up from germline, CDR1 is SGHNT and CDR2 is YYREEE (reference sequence). CDR3 sequence reads: CASSLGEQGGVREQFF. The CDR3 DNA is TGTGCCAGCAGCTTGGGTGAACAAGGAGGGGTGAGGGAGCAGTTCTTC.

The V gene is TRBV7-9, the J gene TRBJ1-2, with D possibly being TRBD1 (5 bases). V was cut by 5 bases and J by 1 base, with 20 bases left in between. This CDR3 is built from 17 residues. Germline values: CDR1 SEHNR, CDR2 FQNEAQ (reference sequence). The CDR3 region is CASSPGGGDSHNYGYTF. For the CDR3, the DNA is TGTGCCAGCAGCCCCGGAGGAGGGGACTCCCATAACTATGGCTACACCTTC.

The V and J genes are TRBV10-2 and TRBJ1-5, with TRBD1 matching 8 bases. There are 15 residues in the CDR3. V dropped 5 bases and J dropped 2; count of bases not matched to a gene: 5. Germline V gives CDR1 WSHSY, CDR2 SAAADI. CDR3 DNA sequence: TGCGCCAGCAGTAAGCAGGGGGCCGGCAATCAGCCCCAGCATTTT. Translation gives CASSKQGAGNQPQHF.

V gene TRBV30 combines with J gene TRBJ2-5; 7 bases are a match to TRBD2. Trimming cost V 4 bases and J 2 bases; bases outside gene matches: 13. The germline V gene encodes CDR1 GTSNPN and CDR2 SVGIG (reference sequence). The CDR3 totals 16 residues. CDR3 sequence reads: CAWTRGDYIYQETQYF. The CDR3 DNA reads as TGTGCCTGGACCCGTGGGGACTATATTTATCAAGAGACCCAGTACTTC.

This clone was detected only a few times. The gene calls are TRBV20-1 and TRBJ2-7; 10 bases align to TRBD2. V lost 3 bases and J lost 3; bases outside the gene matches: 8. The length of the CDR3 is 15 residues. Germline values: CDR1 DFQATT, CDR2 SNEGSKA (reference sequence). CDR3 protein: CSASPLAGDLYEQYF. The CDR3 DNA reads TGCAGTGCTAGTCCCCTAGCGGGGGACCTCTACGAGCAGTACTTC.

The J gene is TRBJ2-3, the V gene TRBV5-1; 7 bases map to TRBD1. In germline, CDR1 is SGHRS, CDR2 YFSETQ. Losses at the gene ends were 5 bases for V and 2 bases for J; bases not matched to a gene: 5. The CDR3 loop spans 14 amino acids. The CDR3 region is CASSQGVLTDTQYF. CDR3 DNA: TGCGCCAGCAGTCAGGGGGTCCTCACAGATACGCAGTATTTT.

This clone has just a few counts. The CDR3 bases are TGTGCCAGCAGCTTTGACAGGGGGAACACCGGGGAGCTGTTTTTT. The encoded protein is CASSFDRGNTGELFF. This chain links TRBV5-5 with TRBJ2-2, with 8 nucleotides matching TRBD1. The V gene's germline CDR1 is SGHKS and CDR2 YYEKEE (reference sequence). This CDR3 is 15 amino acids long. Trimming at V came to 2 bases and at J to 1 base, leaving 1 base not matched to a gene.

This chain links TRBV5-1 with TRBJ2-7, with D uncertain. Germline CDR1 reads SGHRS; CDR2 reads YFSETQ. V gave up 0 bases and J gave up 4 bases, with 8 bases separating them. The CDR3 has 13 amino acids. Here the CDR3 DNA reads TGCGCCAGCAGCTTGGGGTTCGGTTACGAGCAGTACGTC. Translating it yields CASSLGFGYEQYV.

The CDR3 coding sequence is TGTGCCAGCAGCATCTATCCAAGGACAGATTACACTGAAGCTTTCTTT. The encoded protein is CASSIYPRTDYTEAFF. The V and J genes are TRBV13 and TRBJ1-1, with D possibly being TRBD1 (6 bases). Germline V gene lookup returns CDR1 PRHDT and CDR2 FYEKMQ (reference sequence). V gave up 5 bases and J gave up 3 bases, with 19 bases separating them. The CDR3 runs to 16 residues. Filled out from reference TRBV13 and TRBJ1-1, the complete variable domain reads AAGVIQSPRHLIKEKRETATLKCYPIPRHDTVYWYQQGPGQDPQFLISFYEKMQSDKGSIPDRFSAQQFSDYHSELNMSSLELGDSALYFCASSIYPRTDYTEAFFGQGTRLTVV.

V gene TRBV11-2 combines with J gene TRBJ2-5; D not resolved. From germline, CDR1 is SGHAT and CDR2 FQNNGV. Deletions cut 5 bases from V and 9 bases from J, with 13 bases between. The CDR3 is 12 residues long. CDR3 sequence (DNA): TGTGCCAGCAGCCCTGACTTTTGGGCCCAGTACTTC. It yields the protein CASSPDFWAQYF.

The J gene is TRBJ1-1, the V gene TRBV5-1, with D tentatively TRBD1 (6 bases). Trimming shortened V by 5 bases and J by 1 base, and 18 bases separated the two germline ends. Germline V gene sequence: CDR1 SGHRS, CDR2 YFSETQ. The CDR3 has 16 residues. The CDR3 coding sequence is TGCGCCAGCAGTTCCCGGGGGGCTGGTGAGAACACTGAAGCTTTCTTT. Its protein product is CASSSRGAGENTEAFF.

The gene calls are TRBV6-5 and TRBJ1-5, with D possibly being TRBD1 (5 bases). Trimming stripped 6 bases from V and 5 bases from J, with 8 bases between. Germline V gene lookup returns CDR1 MNHEY and CDR2 SVGAGI. The CDR3 loop spans 12 amino acids. CDR3 sequence reads: CASRQAHQPQHF. CDR3 coding DNA: TGTGCCAGCAGACAGGCCCATCAGCCCCAGCATTTT.

This clone is classed as medium-sized. The chain has TRBV6-5 and TRBJ2-3; 8 nucleotides line up with TRBD2. The CDR3 runs to 15 residues. The V gene end was trimmed by 6 bases and the J gene end by 1 base; junction bases not matched to a gene: 6. In germline, CDR1 is MNHEY, CDR2 SVGAGI. The DNA of the CDR3 is TGTGCCAGCAGCGTAACTAGCGGCCGCACAGATACGCAGTATTTT. Translated: CASSVTSGRTDTQYF.

The V and J genes are TRBV6-5 and TRBJ1-6, with D possibly TRBD1 on 6 matching bases. Trimming cost V 2 bases and J 9 bases, with 14 bases left between them. Looked up from germline, CDR1 is MNHEY and CDR2 is SVGAGI. The CDR3 spans 15 residues. CDR3 amino acids: CASSYAGGAGSPLHF. As DNA, the CDR3 is TGTGCCAGCAGTTACGCGGGGGGCGCGGGTTCACCCCTCCACTTT.

In DNA, the CDR3 is TGTGCCAGCAGCCTAGGGGGGGCTACGCAGTATTTT. Amino acids: CASSLGGATQYF. The rearrangement joins TRBV3-1 (or the pseudogene TRBV3-2) to TRBJ2-3; possible D gene TRBD2, 7 bases. V was trimmed by 4 bases and J by 8 bases, leaving 10 bases between them. The germline gives CDR1 LGHDT, CDR2 YNNKEL (reference sequence). There are 12 residues in the CDR3.

For the CDR3, the DNA is TGCAGTGCTAGTTCAGGGGCTAGCGGCCCGACCGTTCAGTACTTC. Protein sequence: CSASSGASGPTVQYF. The rearrangement uses TRBV20-1 and TRBJ2-4; TRBD2 is a possible D gene (7 bases). This CDR3 is 15 amino acids long. The germline CDR1 and CDR2 sequences are DFQATT and SNEGSKA (reference sequence). The V and J ends lost 3 bases and 11 bases respectively, with 23 bases between them.

The chain carries TRBV9 and TRBJ1-1, with D possibly being TRBD1 (6 bases). Germline assignment: CDR1 SGDLS and CDR2 YYNGEE. This CDR3 has 15 amino acids. V gave up 3 bases and J gave up 2 bases, with 14 bases separating them. The CDR3 protein is CASSAWDTRNTEAFF. For the CDR3, the DNA is TGTGCCAGCAGCGCCTGGGACACCCGAAACACTGAAGCTTTCTTT.

This clone was seen only a few times. The chain joins TRBV6-5 to TRBJ1-1; D remains ambiguous. V lost 7 bases to trimming and J lost 1 base, with 4 bases between them. The CDR3 sequence is 11 residues long. The germline gives CDR1 MNHEY, CDR2 SVGAGI. This CDR3 is CASTENTEAFF. CDR3 in DNA: TGTGCCAGCACAGAGAACACTGAAGCTTTCTTT.

The sample holds one count of this clone. The J gene is TRBJ1-4, the V gene TRBV5-1; no reliable D call. This CDR3 spans 11 amino acids. V dropped 0 bases and J dropped 11 bases, with 5 bases sitting between them. Per germline, CDR1 SGHRS and CDR2 YFSETQ. The chain's CDR3 is CASSLAGKLFF. The CDR3, as DNA: TGCGCCAGCAGCTTGGCGGGGAAACTGTTTTTT.